The text below deals with one T cell receptor (beta chain). Its antigen is unknown. Per-base qualities were not stored, and no clone one base away is much larger. The data were taken from a study of T cell responses to AZD1222 COVID-19 vaccine (dated by TCRdb to 2020 to 2022). Notes on the research overall: Because spike-specific TCR depth and breadth did not differ between the two schedules, AZD1222 recipients who got a second dose at roughly 4 weeks were pooled with those who got a second dose at roughly 12 weeks. TCR sequencing covered 230 or so trial participants: about 210 given two doses of AZD1222 and 26 given two doses of MenACWY control vaccine. Trial participants were enrolled by age into subgroups of 18-55, 56-69 and 70-plus years, and approximately 150, 30 and 60 TCR-sequenced participants, respectively, were included in these subgroups. Study-wide conclusions, independent of this receptor: No day 14 peak-response samples were available, so repertoires were characterized only after the peak T cell response. Participants were mostly white British and included more females than males, and it was suggested by the authors that clonal diversity may have been underestimated. After two AZD1222 doses, both the breadth and the depth of spike-specific TCRs were significantly higher than at day 0 and than in MenACWY recipients. In the small 56-69-year group, the increase in depth fell short of significance, most likely because of low power. Only six AZD1222 recipients were SARS-CoV-2 seropositive at baseline, limiting conclusions about previously exposed vaccinees. Reportedly, close to half of the unique spike-specific TCRs recognized epitopes lying outside the regions that are mutated in the B.1.351 and B.1.1.7 variants. Vaccine-associated CD4 TCRs spanned the whole spike protein, with dominant responses in regions 160-218 and 743-854.

Explained via the paper, the time point label denotes: baseline before first vaccination. The vaccinee samples were drawn from two UK trials, COV001 and COV002, one of which was a single-blind randomized controlled phase 2/3 trial testing AZD1222 (ChAdOx1 nCoV-19) in healthy adults. Trial participant PBMC samples were collected at day 0 and day 28 after the second dose for TCRbeta chain sequencing. The CDR3 regions of human TCRbeta chains were analyzed by immunosequencing. On the study's bioinformatics: TCRs in the repertoires were matched against a reference library of SARS-CoV-2-specific TCRs that had been generated with the MIRA antigen-specificity platform. Breadth meant the fraction of unique TCRs that were SARS-CoV-2-associated, whereas depth meant the fraction of total T cells that were SARS-CoV-2-associated. Using the MIRA data, every spike-specific TCR was mapped to the spike region that the TCR reacted to and assigned to either a CD4 or a CD8 class. Log10-transformed breadth and depth values were compared by one-way ANOVA with Sidak's multiple comparisons tests. Entries here come from immuneACCESS through TCRdb and include only in-frame sequences with V and J called. Some clones fail to appear in such tables; in the studies checked, an unresolved V gene covers under half of the shortfall, and the cause of the remainder is unknown. The D gene and trimming were derived from the DNA, and the V and J assignments and clone size from that table. In this sample the table shows under 200,000 clones, roughly nine tenths of which occur a single time. The ten largest clones take up about 1.4% of the sample.

The CDR3 covers 11 residues, taking in both the cysteine and the phenylalanine. Only CDR3 DNA is held: 33 bases, read in frame from base 1. V sheds 4 bases and J sheds 0 bases, leaving 0 bases between their ends. The receptor's source is an adult in good health. This sequence uses TRBV12-3 or TRBV12-4 and TRBJ2-5, with the D segment identity uncertain. The sequences come from peripheral blood, collected on day 0 of AZD1222 vaccination. CDR3 region: CASSYQETQYF. The nucleotides are TGTGCCAGCAGTTACCAAGAGACCCAGTACTTC.